This T cell receptor beta chain originates from a study of OX40 agonist ivuxolimab in advanced cancers. On the study more broadly: The mean age was roughly 60 years, ranging from roughly 23 to 80, with approximately 85% of participants male.

The CDR3 length is 15 residues. Germline CDR1 SGHTA, CDR2 FQGNSA. V dropped 0 bases and J dropped 1 base, with 9 bases sitting between them. The assay was immunoSEQ multiplex PCR, and TCRdb's table has in-frame clones only and misses some. The top ten hold 2% to 2.5% of the sample, which has 50,000 to 85,000 clones, roughly four fifths seen once. The specimen comprised CD4+ or CD8+ T cells sorted from blood, sampled in a trial of the OX40 agonist ivuxolimab. The source of this sequence is an adult with an advanced solid tumor such as melanoma, head and neck, liver or kidney cancer. The chain joins TRBV7-2 to TRBJ2-5, with TRBD2 as a possible D gene (5 bases). For the CDR3, the DNA is TGTGCCAGCAGCTTAGCCCTTAGCGTCCAAGAGACCCAGTACTTC. Its protein is CASSLALSVQETQYF. Full variable domain (remainder filled in from reference TRBV7-2 and TRBJ2-5): GAGVSQSPSNKVTEKGKDVELRCDPISGHTALYWYRQSLGQGLEFLIYFQGNSAPDKSGLPSDRFSAERTGGSVSTLTIQRTQQEDSAVYLCASSLALSVQETQYFGPGTRLLVL.